This T cell receptor beta chain was identified in a study of CD8+ T cells in alopecia areata. The study, taken as a whole, reports: In lesional scalp, particularly from alopecia totalis/universalis, clonality was higher than in normal scalp. Besides other cells, scalp samples also yield sequences of resident alphabeta T cells from normal skin.

Collection of lesional scalp punch biopsies and peripheral blood was performed in alopecia areata patients. Concerning this clone: What it binds is unknown.

Extracted RNA was reverse transcribed, and the resulting cDNA served as sequencing template. Assay: immunoSEQ multiplex PCR; the TCRdb copy retains only in-frame clones and omits some. Of roughly 14,000 clones listed, about 60% are singletons. The clonotype was recovered from a human donor with alopecia areata. Sequenced here: skin, sampled at week 0.

CDR3 amino acids: CATSPLDGEAYGYTF. The CDR3 DNA reads TGTGCCACCAGCCCCCTCGATGGGGAAGCCTATGGCTACACCTTC. The chain employs TRBV15 and TRBJ1-2; D is uncertain. From germline, CDR1 is LNHNV and CDR2 YYDKDF (reference sequence). Deletions cut 5 bases from V and 4 bases from J, with 17 bases between. The CDR3 covers 15 residues.